This entry lists 29 T cell receptor beta chains sequenced from one sample in a study of blood T cell repertoires in COVID-19. Produced via immunoSEQ multiplex PCR; TCRdb's table is partial and in-frame only. Of about 350,000 clones in the sample, around nine tenths were seen once. Material: PBMCs or T cells enriched from blood (not recorded which). The source of these receptors is a woman in her 30s who had been exposed to COVID-19.

The chain has TRBV19 and TRBJ2-1; 10 bases line up with TRBD1. The V and J ends lost 3 bases and 6 bases, in that order; junction bases with no gene match: 11. The CDR3 covers 17 residues. The germline CDR1 and CDR2 sequences are LNHDA and SQIVND (reference sequence). CDR3 DNA sequence: TGTGCCAGTAGTATCTCCCCCGGGACAGGGGAAGTCAATGAGCAGTTCTTC. Its protein product is CASSISPGTGEVNEQFF. Complete variable domain (other parts from reference TRBV19 and TRBJ2-1): DGGITQSPKYLFRKEGQNVTLSCEQNLNHDAMYWYRQDPGQGLRLIYYSQIVNDFQKGDIAEGYSVSREKKESFPLTVTSAQKNPTAFYLCASSISPGTGEVNEQFFGPGTRLTVL.

This clone turned up a few times. This chain connects TRBV28 to TRBJ1-2; D perhaps matches TRBD1 (6 bases). Per germline, CDR1 MDHEN and CDR2 SYDVKM. Deletions cut 3 bases from V and 4 bases from J, with 12 bases between. The CDR3 covers 14 residues. The CDR3 region is CASSFGGAGYGYTF. The CDR3 DNA reads as TGTGCCAGCAGTTTCGGGGGGGCGGGCTATGGCTACACCTTC.

In DNA form, the CDR3 reads TGTGCCACCAGTGATTTTGGGCTAGCGGGAGTGGAGGATACGCAGTATTTT. Amino acids: CATSDFGLAGVEDTQYF. This sequence joins TRBV24-1 and TRBJ2-3; 10 bases line up with TRBD2. CDR3 length equals 17 residues. Per the germline V gene, CDR1 is KGHDR and CDR2 is SFDVKD. V trimming: 1 base; J trimming: 6 bases; junction bases outside the gene matches: 9.

CDR3 amino acids: CASSLDYSPLHF. Here the CDR3 DNA reads TGTGCCAGCAGCTTGGACTATTCACCCCTCCACTTT. The chain couples TRBV5-5 to TRBJ1-6; D is uncertain. Germline assignment: CDR1 SGHKS and CDR2 YYEKEE (reference sequence). The CDR3 has 12 amino acids. Trimming stripped 0 bases from V and 8 bases from J, with 3 bases between. Variable domain in full (rest from reference TRBV5-5 and TRBJ1-6): DAGVTQSPTHLIKTRGQQVTLRCSPISGHKSVSWYQQVLGQGPQFIFQYYEKEERGRGNFPDRFSARQFPNYSSELNVNALLLGDSALYLCASSLDYSPLHFGNGTRLTVT.

This sequence joins TRBV5-8 and TRBJ2-1; unclear D gene. The CDR3 contains 15 residues. Germline CDR1 is SGHTS and CDR2 is YDEGEE. V was trimmed by 0 bases and J by 9 bases, leaving 16 bases between them. In nucleotides, the CDR3 is TGTGCCAGCAGCTTGGTTCCGGAGTCTTCCCGTGAGCAGTTCTTC. It yields the protein CASSLVPESSREQFF.

The gene calls are TRBV30 and TRBJ1-5, with D perhaps matching TRBD1 (5 bases). The CDR3 consists of 13 residues. The V end was cut by 4 bases, the J end by 5 bases, with 12 bases between. Germline loops: CDR1 GTSNPN, CDR2 SVGIG (reference sequence). Here the CDR3 DNA reads TGTGCCTGGACGCGGCAGGGCGATCAGCCCCAGCATTTT. Its protein product is CAWTRQGDQPQHF.

The chain employs TRBV6-5 and TRBJ1-5, with 7 bases aligning to TRBD1. V was pared by 4 bases and J by 2 bases, with 5 bases of the junction left unmatched. The germline gives CDR1 MNHEY, CDR2 SVGAGI. CDR3 size: 15 residues. The CDR3 DNA sequence: TGTGCCAGCAGTTCTGAGGGGGCAGGCAATCAGCCCCAGCATTTT. Its translation: CASSSEGAGNQPQHF.

This clone was counted once. The genes are TRBV6-5 and TRBJ2-7; a possible D gene is TRBD1 (8 bases). V lost 2 bases, J lost 2 bases, and 13 bases lay in between. Germline V CDR1 and CDR2: MNHEY, SVGAGI. CDR3 length equals 15 residues. CDR3 loop: CASSYHRGGAYEQYF. CDR3 DNA sequence: TGTGCCAGCAGTTACCACAGGGGGGGTGCCTACGAGCAGTACTTC.

Regarding this clone: Other DNA variants within this sample encode the same CDR3. V gene TRBV7-9 combines with J gene TRBJ1-2; D is possibly TRBD1 (5 bases). The CDR3 runs 12 residues. Germline V gene sequence: CDR1 SEHNR, CDR2 FQNEAQ (reference sequence). V was cut by 5 bases and J by 4 bases, with 8 bases left in between. The CDR3: CASSLDSYGYTF. CDR3 sequence (DNA): TGTGCCAGCAGCCTCGACAGCTATGGCTACACCTTC. Using reference TRBV7-9 and TRBJ1-2 for the parts outside the CDR3, the full variable domain is DTGVSQNPRHKITKRGQNVTFRCDPISEHNRLYWYRQTLGQGPEFLTYFQNEAQLEKSRLLSDRFSAERPKGSFSTLEIQRTEQGDSAMYLCASSLDSYGYTFGSGTRLTVV.

The rearrangement uses TRBV15 and TRBJ2-5, with TRBD2 as a possible D gene (5 bases). V lost 0 bases and J lost 5, with 13 bases in between. Germline assignment: CDR1 LNHNV and CDR2 YYDKDF (reference sequence). The CDR3 sequence is 15 residues long. CDR3 protein: CATSRDGNPGETQYF. In DNA, the CDR3 is TGTGCCACCAGCAGAGACGGGAACCCGGGGGAGACCCAGTACTTC.

Only one count was recorded for this clone. The chain combines TRBV10-2 with TRBJ2-7, with 8 nucleotides matching TRBD2. The CDR3 consists of 20 residues. V was clipped by 2 bases and J by 3 bases; unmatched bases: 21. Germline V gene data show CDR1 as WSHSY and CDR2 as SAAADI. This CDR3 is CASSEQFRKGPAGDYYEQYF. CDR3 DNA: TGCGCCAGCAGTGAGCAATTCAGAAAGGGTCCAGCGGGAGACTACTACGAGCAGTACTTC.

The genes are TRBV18 and TRBJ1-1; weak D call: TRBD1 (6 bases). The V and J ends lost 6 bases and 2 bases respectively, with 10 bases between them. CDR3 length equals 13 residues. Germline lookup yields CDR1 KGHSH and CDR2 LQKENI. This CDR3 reads CASSLGTNTEAFF. The CDR3 bases are TGTGCCAGCTCCCTCGGGACAAACACTGAAGCTTTCTTT.

The chain couples TRBV18 to TRBJ2-3; D may be TRBD1 (5 bases). The germline gives CDR1 KGHSH, CDR2 LQKENI. This CDR3 contains 16 residues. V was shortened by 2 bases and J by 0 bases, with 12 bases between the two germline ends. DNA for the CDR3: TGTGCCAGCTCACCAATGCGCCAGGGTAGCACAGATACGCAGTATTTT. Translated: CASSPMRQGSTDTQYF.

V gene TRBV6-2 or TRBV6-3 combines with J gene TRBJ1-1; 8 bases align to TRBD1. Germline CDR1 reads MNHEY; CDR2 reads SVGEGT. The CDR3 is 19 residues long. V gave up 2 bases and J gave up 5 bases; unmatched junction bases: 19. CDR3 residues: CASSYGILDRGGGKTEAFF. CDR3 coding DNA: TGTGCCAGCAGTTACGGTATCCTAGACAGGGGAGGCGGAAAAACTGAAGCTTTCTTT.

The chain is built from TRBV19 and TRBJ1-5; maybe TRBD1 (5 bases). The CDR3 extends over 14 amino acids. The V end was cut by 4 bases, the J end by 5 bases, with 12 bases between. The germline gives CDR1 LNHDA, CDR2 SQIVND (reference sequence). This chain's CDR3 is CASSRGGFYQPQHF. CDR3 sequence (DNA): TGTGCCAGTAGTAGGGGGGGTTTTTATCAGCCCCAGCATTTT.

As for this clone: Different DNA sequences within this sample yield the same CDR3. This chain links TRBV18 with TRBJ1-1; 9 nucleotides align to TRBD1. This CDR3 has 14 amino acids. The trim removed 3 bases at V and 1 base at J, leaving 0 bases unmatched. Germline values: CDR1 KGHSH, CDR2 LQKENI. The CDR3 protein is CASSPGQGNTEAFF. CDR3 in DNA: TGTGCCAGCTCACCGGGACAGGGGAACACTGAAGCTTTCTTT.

To note about this clone: An end of the junction differs from the germline gene, which may be a read error. The V and J genes are TRBV6-1 and TRBJ2-7, with a weak D call TRBD2 (6 bases). Germline CDR1 MNHNS, CDR2 SASEGT. The CDR3 length is 15 residues. CDR3 in DNA: TGTGCCAGCAGGGAAGGGGCAGGGCGGGATTACGAGCAGTACTTC. Its translation: CASREGAGRDYEQYF.

This clone was seen just once. This chain uses TRBV28 with TRBJ1-5; D may be TRBD1 (6 bases). Looked up from germline, CDR1 is MDHEN and CDR2 is SYDVKM. The CDR3 is made up of 12 amino acids. Written as DNA, the CDR3 is TGTGCTTCTATAAGGGGGAATCAGCCCCAGCATTTT. This sequence encodes CASIRGNQPQHF.

Details on this clone: At one boundary the junction diverges from the germline segment, which might be a read error. The chain couples TRBV7-7 to TRBJ2-2, with 8 bases lining up with TRBD2. CDR3 length equals 15 residues. Germline values: CDR1 SSHAT, CDR2 FNYEAQ (reference sequence). CDR3 sequence reads: CASSWSGSGTGELFF. The CDR3 DNA follows: TGTGCTAGCAGCTGGAGCGGGAGTGGCACCGGGGAGCTGTTTTTT.

Details on this clone: One end of the junction varies from germline; a read error may be responsible. The CDR3 sequence: CASCTGSMNTEAFF. CDR3 DNA sequence: TGCGCCAGCTGTACAGGAAGTATGAACACTGAAGCTTTCTTT. The chain uses TRBV28 and TRBJ1-1; D perhaps matches TRBD1 (5 bases). The CDR3 is 14 residues long. In germline, CDR1 is MDHEN, CDR2 SYDVKM.

J is TRBJ2-7 and V is TRBV7-9, with D possibly matching TRBD2 (5 bases). This CDR3 comprises 13 residues. Trimming stripped 5 bases from V and 1 base from J, with 9 bases between. The germline CDR1 and CDR2 sequences are SEHNR and FQNEAQ (reference sequence). The CDR3 DNA reads TGTGCCAGCAGCCCCTCGGGGTCCTACGAGCAGTACTTC. Translation gives CASSPSGSYEQYF.

The gene calls are TRBV5-8 and TRBJ2-1; 11 bases line up with TRBD2. V lost 4 bases and J lost 8; bases outside the gene matches: 14. This CDR3 contains 17 residues. The germline V gene encodes CDR1 SGHTS and CDR2 YDEGEE. The CDR3 sequence is CASSLRLLAGESYEQFF. The DNA of the CDR3 is TGTGCCAGCAGCCTCCGGTTACTAGCGGGAGAATCGTATGAGCAGTTCTTC. Supplemented by reference TRBV5-8 and TRBJ2-1, the full variable domain reads EAGVTQSPTHLIKTRGQQATLRCSPISGHTSVYWYQQALGLGLQFLLWYDEGEERNRGNFPPRFSGRQFPNYSSELNVNALELEDSALYLCASSLRLLAGESYEQFFGPGTRLTVL.

This sequence joins TRBV7-2 and TRBJ1-2; a possible D gene is TRBD1 (5 bases). This CDR3 contains 16 residues. V lost 5 bases to trimming and J lost 3 bases, with 19 bases between them. Germline V gives CDR1 SGHTA, CDR2 FQGNSA. The CDR3 loop reads CASSPHEGLGDYGYTF. CDR3 coding DNA: TGTGCCAGCAGCCCCCACGAGGGACTAGGTGACTATGGCTACACCTTC.

V usage is TRBV12-3 or TRBV12-4 and J usage is TRBJ2-5, with 7 bases matching TRBD1. Trimming at V came to 4 bases and at J to 2 bases, leaving 1 base not matched to a gene. The CDR3 is 13 amino acids. The CDR3 nucleotides read TGTGCCAGCAGTTCAGGGGGTCAAGAGACCCAGTACTTC. As protein: CASSSGGQETQYF.

Only one count was recorded for this clone. The V and J genes are TRBV25-1 and TRBJ1-4, with TRBD1 matching 8 bases. The V gene end was trimmed by 8 bases and the J gene end by 3 bases; junction bases not matched to a gene: 11. Germline V lookup: CDR1 MGHDK, CDR2 SYGVNS. The CDR3 consists of 16 residues. The DNA for the CDR3 is TGTGCCAGCGAACCGATAAACAGGGGGGCTAATGAAAAACTGTTTTTT. Its protein product is CASEPINRGANEKLFF.

V usage is TRBV9 and J usage is TRBJ1-3; 8 nucleotides agree with TRBD1. The CDR3 totals 16 residues. V shed 2 bases, J shed 0 bases, and the junction held 4 bases outside the gene matches. Germline CDR1 reads SGDLS; CDR2 reads YYNGEE. The CDR3 DNA reads as TGTGCCAGCAGCGTCCGGACAGGGAGCTCTGGAAACACCATATATTTT. Amino acids: CASSVRTGSSGNTIYF.

This clone has a single count. The chain has TRBV28 and TRBJ2-1; 7 bases are shared with TRBD2. The V and J ends lost 7 bases and 0 bases, in that order; junction bases with no gene match: 3. Germline lookup yields CDR1 MDHEN and CDR2 SYDVKM. The CDR3 length is 14 residues. CDR3 in amino acids: CASTSGASYNEQFF. The CDR3 DNA follows: TGTGCCAGCACGAGCGGGGCCTCCTACAATGAGCAGTTCTTC.

The rearrangement joins TRBV10-3 to TRBJ1-1; D gene uncertain. The length of the CDR3 is 12 residues. With 3 bases removed from V and 7 bases from J, the gap between germline ends came to 9 bases. Germline-derived CDR1 and CDR2 are ENHRY and SYGVKD. This CDR3 is CAISDLEGEAFF. CDR3 nucleotide sequence: TGTGCCATCAGTGATTTGGAGGGTGAAGCTTTCTTT.

The genes are TRBV7-3 and TRBJ2-1; maybe TRBD1 (6 bases). CDR1 is SGHTA and CDR2 is FQGTGA in the germline V gene. Trimming took 8 bases from V and 6 from J, leaving 20 bases between them. The CDR3 loop spans 15 amino acids. The CDR3 here is CASRLGPFRGNEQFF. The DNA for the CDR3 is TGTGCCAGCCGATTGGGCCCGTTCAGGGGCAATGAGCAGTTCTTC.